A single sample gave rise to the 13 T cell receptor beta chains below, sequenced in a study of control samples from healthy donors and cancer patients. Assay used: immunoSEQ multiplex PCR; TCRdb lists only in-frame clones, some missing. The table lists approximately 100,000 clones, about 83% of them singletons. Sequenced input: blood. The receptors were sampled from a woman between 40 and 50 years old in good health.

The CDR3, as DNA: TGCGCCAGCAGCCCGCAGGGGGCGAGCGATGGCTACACCTTC. Its protein product is CASSPQGASDGYTF. The V gene is TRBV5-1, the J gene TRBJ1-2, with 8 positions matching TRBD1. The junction had 8 bases not matched to a gene; V was cut back by 4 bases and J by 6 bases. Germline loops: CDR1 SGHRS, CDR2 YFSETQ. The CDR3 is made up of 14 amino acids.

The chain uses TRBV5-1 and TRBJ1-2, with TRBD1 matching 7 bases. Per the germline V gene, CDR1 is SGHRS and CDR2 is YFSETQ. The CDR3 has 11 residues. With 4 bases clipped from V and 14 bases from J, the junction kept 8 bases outside the gene matches. The CDR3 nucleotides are TGCGCCAGCAGCCGGGGGCGGGACAGAACCTTC. Translating gives CASSRGRDRTF.

The chain carries TRBV10-3 and TRBJ2-2; 7 bases line up with TRBD1. This CDR3 comprises 15 residues. The junction had 12 bases not matched to a gene; V was cut back by 10 bases and J by 4 bases. Germline V gene data show CDR1 as ENHRY and CDR2 as SYGVKD. The CDR3 region has the DNA TGTGCCAGCACCTCTGACAGGGACAGCACCGGGGAGCTGTTTTTT. Protein sequence: CASTSDRDSTGELFF.

This chain links TRBV30 with TRBJ1-1; TRBD1 might be the D (5 bases). Germline CDR1 is GTSNPN and CDR2 is SVGIG (reference sequence). V lost 1 base to trimming and J lost 4 bases, with 7 bases between them. The CDR3 covers 12 residues. The CDR3 reads CAWSGGGTEAFF. DNA of the CDR3: TGTGCCTGGAGTGGGGGGGGCACTGAAGCTTTCTTT. Filled out from reference TRBV30 and TRBJ1-1, the complete variable domain reads SQTIHQWPATLVQPVGSPLSLECTVEGTSNPNLYWYRQAAGRGLQLLFYSVGIGQISSEVPQNLSASRPQDRQFILSSKKLLLSDSGFYLCAWSGGGTEAFFGQGTRLTVV.

Notes on this clone: Mismatch with germline at one junction end may stem from a read error. The CDR3 DNA reads as TGTGCCAGCAGCTTCCAAACATCAACTGGAGCTTTCTTT. Protein product: CASSFQTSTGAFF. V gene TRBV7-2 combines with J gene TRBJ1-1; D unclear. Germline values: CDR1 SGHTA, CDR2 FQGNSA. This CDR3 has 13 amino acids.

The chain couples TRBV30 to TRBJ1-2, with 7 bases that match TRBD1. The CDR3 sequence is 15 residues long. V lost 0 bases, J lost 7 bases, and 11 bases stayed unmatched. Germline V gives CDR1 GTSNPN, CDR2 SVGIG (reference sequence). The CDR3 nucleotides read TGTGCCTGGAGTGTATTGGGAGGGGGCGCAGGTGGCTACACCTTC. Protein product: CAWSVLGGGAGGYTF.

V is TRBV4-3 and J is TRBJ2-3; D is unclear. With 0 bases removed from V and 2 bases from J, the gap between germline ends came to 9 bases. This CDR3 contains 15 residues. Germline V CDR1 and CDR2: LGHNA, YSLEER. CDR3 bases: TGCGCCAGCAGCCAAGATTTTCAGACCACAGATACGCAGTATTTT. Its translation is CASSQDFQTTDTQYF.

The V call is TRBV7-3, the J call TRBJ2-3, with 10 bases matching TRBD2. The V gene's germline CDR1 is SGHTA and CDR2 FQGTGA. CDR3 size: 16 residues. The junction had 4 bases not matched to a gene; V was cut back by 1 base and J by 3 bases. The CDR3 loop is CASSLMTLAGTDTQYF. CDR3 bases: TGTGCCAGCAGCTTAATGACACTAGCGGGGACAGATACGCAGTATTTT. The whole variable domain, filled in from reference TRBV7-3 and TRBJ2-3, reads GAGVSQTPSNKVTEKGKYVELRCDPISGHTALYWYRQSLGQGPEFLIYFQGTGAADDSGLPNDRFFAVRPEGSVSTLKIQRTERGDSAVYLCASSLMTLAGTDTQYFGPGTRLTVL.

The chain is built from TRBV3-1 (or the pseudogene TRBV3-2) and TRBJ1-6; unclear D gene. V lost 8 bases and J lost 9, with 14 bases in between. The germline V gene encodes CDR1 LGHDT and CDR2 YNNKEL (reference sequence). CDR3 size: 13 residues. The CDR3 region is CASGVTMGSPLHF. The CDR3 DNA reads as TGTGCCAGCGGAGTTACAATGGGTTCACCCCTCCACTTT.

This clone occurred a few times. The chain employs TRBV6-5 and TRBJ1-1; TRBD1 matches at 10 bases. Germline V CDR1 and CDR2: MNHEY, SVGAGI. J gave up 6 bases and V 4 bases, and 5 bases lay outside the gene matches. This CDR3 spans 14 amino acids. The CDR3 loop reads CASSFDRGQSEAFF. DNA of the CDR3: TGTGCCAGCAGTTTTGACAGGGGGCAGTCTGAAGCTTTCTTT.

The chain uses TRBV30 and TRBJ2-1, with 9 bases aligning to TRBD2. With 5 bases clipped from V and 6 bases from J, the junction kept 8 bases outside the gene matches. This CDR3 has 14 amino acids. Germline assignment: CDR1 GTSNPN and CDR2 SVGIG (reference sequence). The CDR3 spells CAWGPSGVGNEQFF. CDR3 sequence (DNA): TGTGCCTGGGGACCTAGCGGGGTTGGCAATGAGCAGTTCTTC.

The chain employs TRBV7-2 and TRBJ2-1, with TRBD2 as a possible D gene (6 bases). Germline V lookup: CDR1 SGHTA, CDR2 FQGNSA. The CDR3 is made up of 16 amino acids. The V end lost 1 base, the J end lost 1 base, and 11 bases lay between the germline ends. The CDR3 is CASSLVSGRSYNEQFF. CDR3 DNA sequence: TGTGCCAGCAGCTTAGTTTCGGGGAGGTCCTACAATGAGCAGTTCTTC.

The chain joins TRBV19 to TRBJ1-3; D uncertain. The length of the CDR3 is 15 residues. Germline V gene sequence: CDR1 LNHDA, CDR2 SQIVND (reference sequence). V was clipped by 1 base and J by 8 bases, with 15 bases between them. Here the CDR3 reads CASSIVGSPVDTIYF. CDR3 DNA sequence: TGTGCCAGTAGTATAGTGGGCAGTCCGGTGGACACCATATATTTT.